Described below is a single T cell receptor (beta chain) sequence and its context. Antigen: not known. Sequencing used immunoSEQ multiplex PCR; TCRdb keeps in-frame clones, though not all of them. The data show about 130,000 clones, 75% to 90% seen once. V was trimmed by 4 bases and J by 0 bases, leaving 12 bases between them. This CDR3 spans 15 amino acids. CDR1 and CDR2 from the germline V gene are SGHVS and FQNEAQ. This sample was taken from a study of T cell responses to AZD1222 COVID-19 vaccine. Whole-study findings and limits: Clonal diversity was possibly underestimated, and the donors were mostly white British, with more females.

Sequences were derived from peripheral blood, sampled on day 0 of AZD1222 vaccination. The receptor was derived from an adult in good health. V is TRBV7-8 and J is TRBJ1-2, with D tentatively TRBD1 (5 bases). CDR3 DNA: TGTGCCAGCAGCTGGGACGGAGGAGCTAACTATGGCTACACCTTC. Protein sequence: CASSWDGGANYGYTF.